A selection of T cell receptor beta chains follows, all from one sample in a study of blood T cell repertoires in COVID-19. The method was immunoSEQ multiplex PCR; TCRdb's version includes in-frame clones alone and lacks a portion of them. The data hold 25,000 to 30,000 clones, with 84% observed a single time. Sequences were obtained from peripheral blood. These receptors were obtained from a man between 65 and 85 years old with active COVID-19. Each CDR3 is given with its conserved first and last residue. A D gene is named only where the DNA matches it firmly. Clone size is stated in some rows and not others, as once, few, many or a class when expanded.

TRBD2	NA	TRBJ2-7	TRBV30	CAWSWRGGSSYEQYF	TGTGCCTGGAGCTGGCGGGGGGGCAGCTCCTACGAGCAGTACTTC
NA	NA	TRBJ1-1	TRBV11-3	CASSFSAGTNTEAFF	TGTGCCAGCAGCTTCTCGGCAGGAACCAACACTGAAGCTTTCTTT
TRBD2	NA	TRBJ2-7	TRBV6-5	CASTATGGIGYEQYF	TGTGCCAGCACCGCGACGGGGGGAATTGGCTACGAGCAGTACTTC
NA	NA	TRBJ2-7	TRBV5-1	CASSRQDPRGYEQYF	TGCGCCAGCAGCCGCCAGGACCCTAGGGGATACGAGCAGTACTTC
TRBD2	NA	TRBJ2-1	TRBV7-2	CASSSTSGPYNEQFF	TGTGCCAGCAGCTCGACTAGCGGACCCTACAATGAGCAGTTCTTC
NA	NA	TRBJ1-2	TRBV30	CAWSPGQSYGYTF	TGTGCCTGGAGTCCCGGACAGAGCTATGGCTACACCTTC
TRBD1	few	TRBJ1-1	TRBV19	CASSIVRQGWDTEAFF	TGTGCCAGTAGTATAGTCAGACAGGGGTGGGACACTGAAGCTTTCTTT
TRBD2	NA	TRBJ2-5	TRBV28	CASSFGWASGGGETQYF	TGTGCCAGCAGTTTTGGATGGGCTAGCGGGGGCGGGGAGACCCAGTACTTC
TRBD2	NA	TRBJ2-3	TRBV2	CASSGFTSGGGGTDTQYF	TGTGCCAGCAGTGGGTTCACTAGCGGGGGGGGTGGAACAGATACGCAGTATTTT
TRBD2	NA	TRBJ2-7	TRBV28	CASSQTGLAGGPLEQYF	TGTGCCAGCAGCCAAACGGGACTAGCGGGGGGGCCCCTCGAGCAGTACTTC
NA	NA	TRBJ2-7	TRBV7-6	CASSLLQGSSTYEQYF	TGTGCCAGCAGCCTCCTACAGGGTTCATCTACCTACGAGCAGTACTTC
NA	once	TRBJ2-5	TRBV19	CASSIPLETQYF	TGTGCCAGTAGTATCCCCTTAGAGACCCAGTACTTC
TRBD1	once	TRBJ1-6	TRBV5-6	CASSEGQGEGSPLHF	TGTGCCAGCAGCGAAGGACAGGGAGAGGGTTCACCCCTCCACTTT
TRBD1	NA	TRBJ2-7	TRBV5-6	CASSMRTGSQHF	TGTGCCAGCAGCATGAGGACAGGGTCCCAACACTTC
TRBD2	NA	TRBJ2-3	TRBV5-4	CASSTGGTSGGDTQYF	TGTGCCAGCAGCACGGGAGGGACTAGCGGGGGGGATACGCAGTATTTT
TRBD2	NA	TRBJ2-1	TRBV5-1	CASSSLGAGDYNEQFF	TGCGCCAGCAGCTCCCTTGGGGCGGGGGATTACAATGAGCAGTTCTTC
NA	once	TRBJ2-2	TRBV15	CATSSRFTGELFF	TGTGCCACCAGCTCGCGCTTCACCGGGGAGCTGTTTTTT
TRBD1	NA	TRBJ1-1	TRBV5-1	CASSPGGEGTEAFF	TGCGCCAGCAGCCCAGGGGGCGAGGGCACTGAAGCTTTCTTT
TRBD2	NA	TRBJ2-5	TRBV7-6	CASSIGLAGKETQYF	TGTGCCAGCAGCATCGGACTAGCGGGGAAAGAGACCCAGTACTTC
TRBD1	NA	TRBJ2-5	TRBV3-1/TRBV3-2	CASNPFGTGGRETQYF	TGTGCCAGCAACCCGTTCGGGACAGGGGGACGAGAGACCCAGTACTTC
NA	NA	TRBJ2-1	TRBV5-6	CASSLGGSGEQFF	TGTGCCAGCAGCTTAGGCGGGTCGGGTGAGCAGTTCTTC
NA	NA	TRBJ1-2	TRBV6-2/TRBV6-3	CASSYSLGRDYGYTF	TGTGCCAGCAGTTACTCGTTGGGCAGGGACTATGGCTACACCTTC
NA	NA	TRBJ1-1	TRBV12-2	CARGDRGRRTEAFF	TGTGCAAGGGGAGACAGGGGGCGAAGGACTGAAGCTTTCTTT
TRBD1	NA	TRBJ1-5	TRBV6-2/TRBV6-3	CASSSPGTGNQPQHF	TGTGCCAGCAGTTCACCGGGGACAGGTAATCAGCCCCAGCATTTT
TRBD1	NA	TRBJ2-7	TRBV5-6	CASSLAGTGRFYEQYF	TGTGCCAGCAGCTTGGCCGGGACAGGCCGTTTCTACGAGCAGTACTTC
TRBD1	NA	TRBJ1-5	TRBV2	CASSALQGVVNQPQHF	TGTGCCAGCAGTGCCTTGCAGGGGGTTGTCAATCAGCCCCAGCATTTT
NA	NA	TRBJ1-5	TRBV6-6	CASRDTGYSNQPQHF	TGTGCCAGCAGGGATACAGGGTATAGCAATCAGCCCCAGCATTTT
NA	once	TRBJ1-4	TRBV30	CAWSVQATNEKLFF	TGTGCCTGGAGTGTACAGGCAACTAATGAAAAACTGTTTTTT
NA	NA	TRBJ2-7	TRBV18	CASSPGEGYEQYF	TGTGCCAGCTCTCCAGGGGAGGGTTACGAGCAGTACTTC
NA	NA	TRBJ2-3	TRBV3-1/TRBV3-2	CASSQEFRGSDTQYF	TGTGCCAGCAGCCAAGAGTTCCGAGGTTCAGATACGCAGTATTTT
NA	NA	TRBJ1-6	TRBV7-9	CASSLAEGPLHF	TGTGCCAGCAGCTTAGCGGAGGGTCCCCTCCACTTT
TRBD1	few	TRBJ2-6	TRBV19	CASSGQASLAGANVLTF	TGTGCCAGTAGTGGACAGGCCTCTTTGGCTGGGGCCAACGTCCTGACTTTC
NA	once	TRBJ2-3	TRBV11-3	CASSLQRASDTQYF	TGTGCCAGCAGCCTCCAGCGGGCCTCAGATACGCAGTATTTT
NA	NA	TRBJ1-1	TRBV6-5	CASRGPRAGTEAFF	TGTGCCAGCAGGGGGCCTCGGGCCGGCACTGAAGCTTTCTTT
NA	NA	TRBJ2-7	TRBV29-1	CSARQDLYEQYF	TGCAGCGCCAGACAGGACCTCTACGAGCAGTACTTC
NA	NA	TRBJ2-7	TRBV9	CASSVDVAREQYF	TGTGCCAGCAGCGTAGATGTAGCCCGCGAGCAGTACTTC
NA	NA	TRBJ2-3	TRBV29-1	CSVERTSTDTQYF	TGCAGCGTTGAAAGGACTAGCACAGATACGCAGTATTTT
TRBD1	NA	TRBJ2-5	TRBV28	CATRTGGGIMAQYF	TGTGCCACCCGAACAGGGGGCGGGATAATGGCCCAGTACTTC
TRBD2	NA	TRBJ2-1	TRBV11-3	CASSWTSSSGNEQFF	TGTGCCAGCAGCTGGACTAGTTCATCGGGGAATGAGCAGTTCTTC
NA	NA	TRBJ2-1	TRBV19	CASSYSSRSYNEQFF	TGTGCCAGTAGTTACTCTAGCCGTTCCTACAATGAGCAGTTCTTC
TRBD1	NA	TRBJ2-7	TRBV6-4	CASSSEAGGGYEQYF	TGTGCCAGCTCTTCCGAGGCAGGGGGCGGTTACGAGCAGTACTTC
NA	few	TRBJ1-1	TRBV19	CASIGGGAGAFF	TGTGCCAGTATTGGGGGCGGTGCGGGTGCTTTCTTT
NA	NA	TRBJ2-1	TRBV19	CASSWRDEQFF	TGTGCCAGTAGTTGGAGGGATGAGCAGTTCTTC
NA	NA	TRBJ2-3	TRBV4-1	CARSRLRTVFTDTQYF	TGCGCCCGCAGCCGGCTCCGGACAGTGTTCACAGATACGCAGTATTTT
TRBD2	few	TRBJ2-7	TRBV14	CASSQLAGNYEQYF	TGTGCCAGCAGCCAACTAGCGGGGAACTACGAGCAGTACTTC
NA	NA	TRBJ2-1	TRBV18	CASSPAQGRQYKQFF	TGTGCCAGCTCACCAGCGCAGGGGCGTCAGTATAAGCAGTTCTTC
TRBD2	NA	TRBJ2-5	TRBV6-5	CASSSVGGETQYF	TGTGCCAGCAGTTCCGTGGGAGGGGAGACCCAGTACTTC
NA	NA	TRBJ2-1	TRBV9	CASSVDLPYNEQFF	TGTGCCAGCAGCGTGGACTTGCCCTACAATGAGCAGTTCTTC
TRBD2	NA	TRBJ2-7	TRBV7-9	CASRGGSYEQYF	TGTGCCAGCAGGGGGGGGTCCTACGAGCAGTACTTC
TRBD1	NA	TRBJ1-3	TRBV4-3	CASSQTLSGTGGGSGNTIYF	TGCGCCAGCAGCCAAACTTTGTCCGGGACAGGGGGTGGTTCTGGAAACACCATATATTTT
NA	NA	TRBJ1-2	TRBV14	CASSQDLRGGYTF	TGTGCCAGCAGCCAAGATTTGCGCGGTGGCTACACCTTC
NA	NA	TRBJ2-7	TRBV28	CASRGTNTYEQYF	TGTGCCAGCAGAGGGACAAACACCTACGAGCAGTACTTC